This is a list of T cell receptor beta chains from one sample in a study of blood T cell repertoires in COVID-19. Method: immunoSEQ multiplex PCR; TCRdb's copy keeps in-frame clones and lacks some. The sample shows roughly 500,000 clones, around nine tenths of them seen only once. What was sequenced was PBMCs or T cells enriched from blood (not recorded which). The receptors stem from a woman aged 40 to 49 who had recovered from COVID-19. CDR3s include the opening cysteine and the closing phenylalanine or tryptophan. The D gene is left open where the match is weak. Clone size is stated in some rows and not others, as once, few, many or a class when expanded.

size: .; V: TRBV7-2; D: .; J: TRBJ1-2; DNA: TGTGCCAGCAGCTTAGAGACGGGTGGCTACACCTTC; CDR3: CASSLETGGYTF
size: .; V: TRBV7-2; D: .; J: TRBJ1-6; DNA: TGTGCCAGCAGCTTACAGGGAAATTCACCCCTCCACTTT; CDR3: CASSLQGNSPLHF
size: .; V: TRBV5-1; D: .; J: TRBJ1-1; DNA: TGCGCCAGCAGCTTGTCTCTGAACACTGAAGCTTTCTTT; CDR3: CASSLSLNTEAFF
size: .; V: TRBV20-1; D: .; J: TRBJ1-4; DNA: TGCAGTGCTAGTCCCAGGGTCGATGAAAAACTGTTTTTT; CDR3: CSASPRVDEKLFF
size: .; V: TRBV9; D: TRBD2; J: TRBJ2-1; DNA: TGTGCCAGCAGCGCCCAAGGACTAGCGGATGCCTACAATGAGCAGTTCTTC; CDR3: CASSAQGLADAYNEQFF
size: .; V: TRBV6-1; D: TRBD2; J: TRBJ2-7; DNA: TGTGCCAGCAGTGAGGCTAGCGGGAGTACACTCGGCTACGAGCAGTACTTC; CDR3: CASSEASGSTLGYEQYF
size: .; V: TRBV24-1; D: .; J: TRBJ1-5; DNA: TGTGCCACCAGTGCGACAGGCGATAGTCAGCCCCAGCATTTT; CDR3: CATSATGDSQPQHF
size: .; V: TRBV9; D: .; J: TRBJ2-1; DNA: TGTGCCAGCAGCGTAGATCAGAACTCCTACAATGAGCAGTTCTTC; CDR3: CASSVDQNSYNEQFF
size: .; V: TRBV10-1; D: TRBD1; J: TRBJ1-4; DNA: TGCGCCAGCAGTGAACAGGGGGTAGGAAAACTGTTTTTT; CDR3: CASSEQGVGKLFF
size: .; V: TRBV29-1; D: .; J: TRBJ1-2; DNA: TGCAGCGAAACTGGACATCCCACGGTTGGCTACACCTTC; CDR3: CSETGHPTVGYTF
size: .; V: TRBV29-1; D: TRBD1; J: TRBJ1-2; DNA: TGCAGCGTAGCTCCGGGACAGGGGGCCCTTAACTATGGCTACACCTTC; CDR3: CSVAPGQGALNYGYTF
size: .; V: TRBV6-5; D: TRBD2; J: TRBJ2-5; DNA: TGTGCCAGCAGTTTCGGACTAGCGGGAGCGGGGGAGACCCAGTACTTC; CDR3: CASSFGLAGAGETQYF
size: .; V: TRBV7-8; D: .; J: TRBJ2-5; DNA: TGTGCCAGCAGCTTGGCTAGCAACCAAGAGACCCAGTACTTC; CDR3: CASSLASNQETQYF
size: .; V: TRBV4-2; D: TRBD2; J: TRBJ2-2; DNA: TGTGCCAGCAGCCAAGATCTATTAGGACTAGCGGCGATGGGCACCGGGGAGCTGTTTTTT; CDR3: CASSQDLLGLAAMGTGELFF
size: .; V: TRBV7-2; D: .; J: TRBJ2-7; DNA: TGTGCCAGCAGCTCGCAGGGCTACGAGCAGTACTTC; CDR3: CASSSQGYEQYF
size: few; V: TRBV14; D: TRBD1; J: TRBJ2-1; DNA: TGTGCCAGCAGCCAAGTCGAATTTACAGGGGCTGGGCACAATGAGCAGTTCTTC; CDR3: CASSQVEFTGAGHNEQFF
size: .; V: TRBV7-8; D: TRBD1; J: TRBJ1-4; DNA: TGTGCCAGCAGCTTAGTCGGGACAGGGGGTGAAAAACTGTTTTTT; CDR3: CASSLVGTGGEKLFF
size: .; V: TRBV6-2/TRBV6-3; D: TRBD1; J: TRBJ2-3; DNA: TGTGCCAGCAGTACCCGGGACAGGGACTCAGATACGCAGTATTTT; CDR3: CASSTRDRDSDTQYF
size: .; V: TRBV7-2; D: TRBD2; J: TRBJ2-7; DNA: TGTGCCAGCAGCGCGCGCCCTAGCGGGAGGGTGAGGGCCGAGCAGTACTTC; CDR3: CASSARPSGRVRAEQYF
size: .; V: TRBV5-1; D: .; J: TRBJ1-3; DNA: TGCGCCAGCAGCTTGGGAGCGTCGGGTTCTGGAAACACCATATATTTT; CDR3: CASSLGASGSGNTIYF
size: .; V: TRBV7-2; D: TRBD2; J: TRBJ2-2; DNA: TGTGCCAGCAGTTATCGGACTAGCGGAGCTTTACGGGGGGAGCTGTTTTTT; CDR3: CASSYRTSGALRGELFF
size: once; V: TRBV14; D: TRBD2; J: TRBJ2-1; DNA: TGTGCCAGCAGGAAACTAGCGGCATACAATGAGCAGTTCTTC; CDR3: CASRKLAAYNEQFF
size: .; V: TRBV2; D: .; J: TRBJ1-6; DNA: TGTGCCAGCAGTTTCACAGATTCACCCCTCCACTTT; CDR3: CASSFTDSPLHF
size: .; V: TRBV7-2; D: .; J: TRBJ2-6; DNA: TGTGCCAGCAGCTTAGATTTTGGGAGCTCTGGGGCCAACGTCCTGACTTTC; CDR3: CASSLDFGSSGANVLTF
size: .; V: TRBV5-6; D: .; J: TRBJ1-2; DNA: TGTGCCAGTGCAGGGCCTTCCATAGCTAACTATGGCTACACCTTC; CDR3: CASAGPSIANYGYTF